The present TCR beta chain was sequenced within a study of CD8 T cells in ankylosing spondylitis. Regarding this clonotype: Antigen specificity is unknown.

For TCR beta, libraries came from quantitative 5'-RACE with molecular barcodes. One entry per CDR3 protein, called by TCRdb with MiXCR from the 5' RACE reads. The sample has under 250,000 distinct CDR3 sequences, roughly 32% seen once; the top ten hold around 4%. CDR3 length: 16 residues. The V end lost 3 bases, the J end lost 0 bases, and 13 bases lay between the germline ends. General study results and limits: Significant enrichment of disease-linked clones was reported in matched ankylosing spondylitis synovial fluid. Previously reported in reactive arthritis synovial fluid and blood were some of the motif variants. In ankylosing spondylitis blood, a motif of roughly 8 highly homologous TCR beta variants appeared characteristic.

The source is a male donor with ankylosing spondylitis or in good health (not recorded which). This sequence joins TRBV12-3 or TRBV12-4 and TRBJ2-3; D might be TRBD1 (6 bases). Material for sequencing was blood, either unsorted or a sorted T cell fraction (not recorded which). The CDR3 loop reads CASSFETGTSTDTQYF. In DNA, the CDR3 is TGTGCCAGCAGTTTTGAGACAGGAACGAGCACAGATACGCAGTATTTT.